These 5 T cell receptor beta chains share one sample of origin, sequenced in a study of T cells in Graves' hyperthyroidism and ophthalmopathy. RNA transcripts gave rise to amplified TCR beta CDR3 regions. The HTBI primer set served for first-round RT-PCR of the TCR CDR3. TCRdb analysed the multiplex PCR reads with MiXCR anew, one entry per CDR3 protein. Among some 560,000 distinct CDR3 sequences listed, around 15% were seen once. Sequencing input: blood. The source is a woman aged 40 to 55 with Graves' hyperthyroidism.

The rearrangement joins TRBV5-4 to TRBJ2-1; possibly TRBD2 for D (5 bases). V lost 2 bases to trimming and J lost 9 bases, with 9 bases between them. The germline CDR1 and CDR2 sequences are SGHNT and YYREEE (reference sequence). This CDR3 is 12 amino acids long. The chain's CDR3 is CASSFTSSEQFF. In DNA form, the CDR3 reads TGTGCCAGCAGCTTCACTAGTTCTGAGCAGTTCTTC.

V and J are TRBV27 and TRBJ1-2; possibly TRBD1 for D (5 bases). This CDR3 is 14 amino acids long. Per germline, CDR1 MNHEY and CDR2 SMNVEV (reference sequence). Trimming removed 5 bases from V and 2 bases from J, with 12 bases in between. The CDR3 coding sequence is TGTGCCAGCAGTCCGGGACGGATCAACTATGGCTACACCTTC. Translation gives CASSPGRINYGYTF.

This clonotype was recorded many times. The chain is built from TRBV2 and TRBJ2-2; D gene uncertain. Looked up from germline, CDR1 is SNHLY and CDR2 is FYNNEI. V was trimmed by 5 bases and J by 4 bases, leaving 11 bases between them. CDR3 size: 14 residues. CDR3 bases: TGTGCCAGCAGTCGGCTAGTGTCCACCGGGGAGCTGTTTTTT. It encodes CASSRLVSTGELFF.

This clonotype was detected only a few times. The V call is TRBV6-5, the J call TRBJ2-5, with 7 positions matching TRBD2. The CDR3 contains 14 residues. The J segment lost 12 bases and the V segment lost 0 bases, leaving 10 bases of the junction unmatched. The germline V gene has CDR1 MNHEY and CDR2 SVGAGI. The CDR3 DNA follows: TGTGCCAGCAGTTACTCCACACGAGGGGAGGGAAAGTACTTC. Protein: CASSYSTRGEGKYF.

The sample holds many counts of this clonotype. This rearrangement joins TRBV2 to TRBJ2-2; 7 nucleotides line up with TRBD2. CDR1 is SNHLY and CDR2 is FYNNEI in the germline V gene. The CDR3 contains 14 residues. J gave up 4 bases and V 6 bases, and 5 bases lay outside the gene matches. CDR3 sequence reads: CASSLGGRTGELFF. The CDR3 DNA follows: TGTGCCAGCAGCCTGGGAGGGCGCACCGGGGAGCTGTTTTTT.